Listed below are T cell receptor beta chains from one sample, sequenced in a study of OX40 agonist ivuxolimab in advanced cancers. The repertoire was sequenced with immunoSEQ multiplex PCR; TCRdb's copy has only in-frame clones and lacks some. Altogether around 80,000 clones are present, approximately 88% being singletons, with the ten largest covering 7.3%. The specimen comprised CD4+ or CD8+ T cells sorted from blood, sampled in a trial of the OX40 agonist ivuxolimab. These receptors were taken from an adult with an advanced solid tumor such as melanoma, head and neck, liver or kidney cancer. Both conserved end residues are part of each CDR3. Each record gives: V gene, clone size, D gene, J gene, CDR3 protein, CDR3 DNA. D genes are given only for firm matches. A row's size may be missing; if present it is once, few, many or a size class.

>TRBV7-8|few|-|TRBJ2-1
CASSSRGTTLGEQFF
TGTGCCAGCAGCTCAAGGGGGACTACCTTGGGTGAGCAGTTCTTC
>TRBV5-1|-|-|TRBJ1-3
CASSPGTPGNTIYF
TGCGCCAGCAGCCCCGGGACACCTGGAAACACCATATATTTT
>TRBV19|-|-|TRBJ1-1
CASKVRDAYAEAFF
TGTGCCAGTAAGGTCAGGGATGCGTACGCTGAAGCTTTCTTT
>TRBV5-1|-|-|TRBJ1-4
CASSPGRGAVEKLFF
TGCGCCAGCAGCCCGGGCCGGGGGGCGGTCGAAAAACTGTTTTTT
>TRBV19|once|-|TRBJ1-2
CASSIDGKRIYGYTF
TGTGCCAGTAGTATAGATGGTAAACGGATCTATGGCTACACCTTC
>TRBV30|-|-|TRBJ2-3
CAVGEDTQYF
TGTGCTGTCGGAGAAGATACGCAGTATTTT
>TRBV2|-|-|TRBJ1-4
CASRDSANEKLFF
TGTGCCAGCAGGGACAGTGCGAATGAAAAACTGTTTTTT
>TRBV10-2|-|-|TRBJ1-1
CASSEGRQVTAFF
TGCGCCAGCAGTGAAGGACGACAGGTTACAGCTTTCTTT
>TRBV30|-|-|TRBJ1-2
CAWRAGLYGYTF
TGTGCCTGGAGGGCGGGGCTCTATGGCTACACCTTC
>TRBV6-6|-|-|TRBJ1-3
CASSGGQSGNTIYF
TGTGCCAGCAGTGGCGGACAATCAGGAAACACCATATATTTT
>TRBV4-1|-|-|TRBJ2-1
CASSQAGRPGDEQFF
TGCGCCAGCAGCCAAGCGGGACGACCTGGGGATGAGCAGTTCTTC
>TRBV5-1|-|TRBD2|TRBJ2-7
CASSLDLAGGPYEQYF
TGCGCCAGCAGCTTGGATTTAGCGGGAGGCCCCTACGAGCAGTACTTC
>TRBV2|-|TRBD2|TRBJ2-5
CASSATSGRETQYF
TGTGCCAGCAGTGCAACTAGCGGGAGAGAGACCCAGTACTTC
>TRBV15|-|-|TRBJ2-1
CATSRDRGNEQFF
TGTGCCACCAGCAGAGATCGGGGGAATGAGCAGTTCTTC
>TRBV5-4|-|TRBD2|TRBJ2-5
CASSRTSGTQETQYF
TGTGCCAGCAGCAGGACTAGCGGGACACAAGAGACCCAGTACTTC
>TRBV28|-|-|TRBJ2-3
CASSWGDGEDTQYF
TGTGCCAGCAGTTGGGGGGACGGAGAAGATACGCAGTATTTT
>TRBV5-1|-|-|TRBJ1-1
CASSAGVGEAFF
TGCGCCAGCAGCGCCGGTGTCGGTGAAGCTTTCTTT
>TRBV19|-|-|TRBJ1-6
CASSHAPGRAGDSPLHF
TGTGCCAGTAGTCATGCCCCTGGCCGCGCCGGCGATTCACCCCTCCACTTT
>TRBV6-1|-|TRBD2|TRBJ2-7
CASRAGGKRTYEQYF
TGTGCCAGCAGGGCCGGGGGGAAGCGGACCTACGAGCAGTACTTC
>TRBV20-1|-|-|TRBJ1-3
CSAPEQHTIYF
TGCAGTGCCCCGGAGCAGCACACCATATATTTT